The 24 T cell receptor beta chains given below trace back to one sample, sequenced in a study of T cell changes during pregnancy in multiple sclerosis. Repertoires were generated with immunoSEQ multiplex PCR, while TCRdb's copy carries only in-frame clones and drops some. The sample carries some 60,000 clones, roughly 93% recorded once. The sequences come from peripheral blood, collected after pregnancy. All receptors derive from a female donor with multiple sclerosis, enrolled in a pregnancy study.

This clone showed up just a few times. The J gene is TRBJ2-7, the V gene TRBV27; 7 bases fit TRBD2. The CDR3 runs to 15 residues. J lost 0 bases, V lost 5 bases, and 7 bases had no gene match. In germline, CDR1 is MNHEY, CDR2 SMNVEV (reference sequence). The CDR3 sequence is CASSHSGPSSYEQYF. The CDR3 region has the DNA TGTGCCAGCAGTCATAGCGGGCCAAGCTCCTACGAGCAGTACTTC.

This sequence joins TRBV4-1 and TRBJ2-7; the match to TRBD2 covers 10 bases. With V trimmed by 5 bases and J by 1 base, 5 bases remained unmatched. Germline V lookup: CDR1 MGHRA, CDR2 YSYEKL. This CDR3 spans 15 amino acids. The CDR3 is CASSSSTSGSYEQYF. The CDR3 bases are TGCGCCAGCAGCTCTTCGACTAGCGGGTCCTACGAGCAGTACTTC.

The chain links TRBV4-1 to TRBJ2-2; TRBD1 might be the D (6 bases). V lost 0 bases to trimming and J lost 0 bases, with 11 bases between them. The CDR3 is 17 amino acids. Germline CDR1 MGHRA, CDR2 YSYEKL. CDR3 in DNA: TGCGCCAGCAGCCAAGATCTGGACAGCTCGAACACCGGGGAGCTGTTTTTT. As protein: CASSQDLDSSNTGELFF.

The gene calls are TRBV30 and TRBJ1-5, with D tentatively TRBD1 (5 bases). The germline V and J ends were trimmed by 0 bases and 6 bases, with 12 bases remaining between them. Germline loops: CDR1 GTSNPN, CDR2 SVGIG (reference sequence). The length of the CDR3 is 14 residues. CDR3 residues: CAWSVRAGSQPQHF. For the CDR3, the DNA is TGTGCCTGGAGTGTCAGGGCCGGGAGTCAGCCCCAGCATTTT.

This CDR3 reads CASSQDGRGMGNTIYF. CDR3 sequence (DNA): TGCGCCAGCAGCCAAGATGGAAGGGGAATGGGAAACACCATATATTTT. The chain has TRBV4-1 and TRBJ1-3; the D gene is possibly TRBD1 (5 bases). V was trimmed by 0 bases and J by 4 bases, leaving 13 bases between them. The CDR3 sequence is 16 residues long. From germline, CDR1 is MGHRA and CDR2 YSYEKL.

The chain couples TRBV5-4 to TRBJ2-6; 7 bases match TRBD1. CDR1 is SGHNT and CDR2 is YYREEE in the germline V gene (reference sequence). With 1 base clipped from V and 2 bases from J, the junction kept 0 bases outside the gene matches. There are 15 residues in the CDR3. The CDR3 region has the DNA TGTGCCAGCAGCTTGCAGGGGGCTGGGGCCAACGTCCTGACTTTC. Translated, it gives CASSLQGAGANVLTF.

CDR3 sequence: CASSHRGGDEQYF. The CDR3 DNA reads as TGTGCCAGCAGCCACAGGGGCGGAGACGAGCAGTACTTC. J is TRBJ2-7 and V is TRBV7-3; TRBD1 matches at 7 bases. With 5 bases clipped from V and 5 bases from J, the junction kept 6 bases outside the gene matches. This CDR3 spans 13 amino acids. CDR1 is SGHTA, CDR2 FQGTGA, per germline.

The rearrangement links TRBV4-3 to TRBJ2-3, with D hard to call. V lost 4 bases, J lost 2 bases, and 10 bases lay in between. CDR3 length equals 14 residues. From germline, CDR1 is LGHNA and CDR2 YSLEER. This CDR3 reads CASSLTGLTDTQYF. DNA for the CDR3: TGCGCCAGCAGCCTTACGGGTCTCACAGATACGCAGTATTTT.

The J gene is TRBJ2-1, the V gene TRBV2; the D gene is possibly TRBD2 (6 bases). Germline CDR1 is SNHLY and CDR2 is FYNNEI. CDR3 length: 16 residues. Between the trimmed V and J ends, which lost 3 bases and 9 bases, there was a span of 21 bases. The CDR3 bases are TGTGCCAGCAGTGACCAAGTTGGATCGGGGCGGGGTGAGCAGTTCTTC. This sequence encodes CASSDQVGSGRGEQFF.

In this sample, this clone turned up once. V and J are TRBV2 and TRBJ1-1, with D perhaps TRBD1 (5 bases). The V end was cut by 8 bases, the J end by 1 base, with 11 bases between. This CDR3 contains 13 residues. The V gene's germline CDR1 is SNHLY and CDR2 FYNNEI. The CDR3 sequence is CASRGTQNTEAFF. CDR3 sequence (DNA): TGTGCCAGCCGGGGGACCCAGAACACTGAAGCTTTCTTT. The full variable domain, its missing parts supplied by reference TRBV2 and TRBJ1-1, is EPEVTQTPSHQVTQMGQEVILRCVPISNHLYFYWYRQILGQKVEFLVSFYNNEISEKSEIFDDQFSVERPDGSNFTLKIRSTKLEDSAMYFCASRGTQNTEAFFGQGTRLTVV.

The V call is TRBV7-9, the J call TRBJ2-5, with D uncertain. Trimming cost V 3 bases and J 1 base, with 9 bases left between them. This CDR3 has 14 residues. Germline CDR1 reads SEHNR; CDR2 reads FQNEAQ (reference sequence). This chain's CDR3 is CASSFPRFQETQYF. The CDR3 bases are TGTGCCAGCAGCTTTCCGCGTTTCCAAGAGACCCAGTACTTC.

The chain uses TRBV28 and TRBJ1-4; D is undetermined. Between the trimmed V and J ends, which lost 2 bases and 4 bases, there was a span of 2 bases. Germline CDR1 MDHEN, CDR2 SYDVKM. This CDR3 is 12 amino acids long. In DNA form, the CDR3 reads TGTGCCAGCAGTTTACTTAATGAAAAACTGTTTTTT. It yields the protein CASSLLNEKLFF.

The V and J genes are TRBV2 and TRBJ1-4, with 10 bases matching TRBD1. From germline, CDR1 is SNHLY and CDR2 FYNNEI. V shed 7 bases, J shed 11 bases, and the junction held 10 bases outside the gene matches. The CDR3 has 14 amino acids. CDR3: CASTIDRGRGKLFF. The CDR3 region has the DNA TGTGCCAGCACTATAGACAGGGGGCGCGGTAAACTGTTTTTT.

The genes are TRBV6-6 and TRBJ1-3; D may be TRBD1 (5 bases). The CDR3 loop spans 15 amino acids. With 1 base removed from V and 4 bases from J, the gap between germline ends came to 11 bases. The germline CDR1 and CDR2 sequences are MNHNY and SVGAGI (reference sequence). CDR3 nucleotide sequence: TGTGCCAGCAGTTACTTCCAGGGCACGGGAAACACCATATATTTT. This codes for CASSYFQGTGNTIYF.

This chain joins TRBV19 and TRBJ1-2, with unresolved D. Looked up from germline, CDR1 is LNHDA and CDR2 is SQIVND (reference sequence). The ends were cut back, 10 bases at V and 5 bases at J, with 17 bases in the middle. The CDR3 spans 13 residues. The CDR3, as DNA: TGTGCCACTCGAGAGGGCGCTTGGTATGGCTACACCTTC. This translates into CATREGAWYGYTF.

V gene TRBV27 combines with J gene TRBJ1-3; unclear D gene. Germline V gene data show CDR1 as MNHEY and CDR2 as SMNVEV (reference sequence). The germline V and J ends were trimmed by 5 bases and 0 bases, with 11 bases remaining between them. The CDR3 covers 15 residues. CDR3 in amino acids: CASSQTPVSGNTIYF. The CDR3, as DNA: TGTGCCAGCAGTCAGACACCCGTCTCTGGAAACACCATATATTTT.

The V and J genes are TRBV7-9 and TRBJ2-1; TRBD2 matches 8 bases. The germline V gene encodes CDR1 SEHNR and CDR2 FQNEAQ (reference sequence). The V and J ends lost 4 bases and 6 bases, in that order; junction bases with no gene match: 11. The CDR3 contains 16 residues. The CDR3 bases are TGTGCCAGCAGCTACTCCGGGACTAGTGGGGCCAATGAGCAGTTCTTC. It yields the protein CASSYSGTSGANEQFF.

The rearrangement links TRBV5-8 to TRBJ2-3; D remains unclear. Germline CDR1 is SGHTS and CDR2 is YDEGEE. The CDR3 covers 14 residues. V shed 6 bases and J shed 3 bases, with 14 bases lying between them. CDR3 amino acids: CASIPSVGTDTQYF. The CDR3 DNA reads TGTGCCAGCATCCCGTCGGTTGGTACAGATACGCAGTATTTT.

In nucleotides, the CDR3 is TGTGCCAGCAGTAGGAAGTTAGCGGGAGGGCCGGATGAGCAGTTCTTC. Translated: CASSRKLAGGPDEQFF. V usage is TRBV2 and J usage is TRBJ2-1, with TRBD2 identical over 11 bases. The CDR3 is made up of 16 amino acids. With 5 bases clipped from V and 8 bases from J, the junction kept 11 bases outside the gene matches. Germline V gene lookup returns CDR1 SNHLY and CDR2 FYNNEI.

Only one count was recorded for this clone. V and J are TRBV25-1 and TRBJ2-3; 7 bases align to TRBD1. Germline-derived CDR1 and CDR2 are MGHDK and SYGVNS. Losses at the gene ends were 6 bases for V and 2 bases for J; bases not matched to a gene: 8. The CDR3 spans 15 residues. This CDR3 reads CASRPTGAHTDTQYF. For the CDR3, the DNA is TGTGCCAGCAGGCCTACAGGGGCTCACACAGATACGCAGTATTTT.

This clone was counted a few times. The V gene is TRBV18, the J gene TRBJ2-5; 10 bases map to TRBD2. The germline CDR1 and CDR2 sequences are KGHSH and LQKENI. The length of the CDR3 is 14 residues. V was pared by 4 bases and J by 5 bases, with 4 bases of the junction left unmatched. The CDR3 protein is CASSQTSGSETQYF. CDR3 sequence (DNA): TGTGCCAGCTCACAGACTAGCGGGTCGGAGACCCAGTACTTC.

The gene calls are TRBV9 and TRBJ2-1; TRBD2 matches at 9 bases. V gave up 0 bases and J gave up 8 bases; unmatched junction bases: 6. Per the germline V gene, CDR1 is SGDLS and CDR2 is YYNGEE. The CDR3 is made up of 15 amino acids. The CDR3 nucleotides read TGTGCCAGCAGCGTAGGGGTAGCGGGAGAGCATGAGCAGTTCTTC. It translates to CASSVGVAGEHEQFF.

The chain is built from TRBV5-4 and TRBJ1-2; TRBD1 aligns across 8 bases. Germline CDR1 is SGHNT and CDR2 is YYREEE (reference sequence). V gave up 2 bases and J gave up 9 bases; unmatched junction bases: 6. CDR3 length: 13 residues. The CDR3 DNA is TGTGCCAGCAGCTTTACCCGACAGGGGAGCTACACCTTC. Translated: CASSFTRQGSYTF.

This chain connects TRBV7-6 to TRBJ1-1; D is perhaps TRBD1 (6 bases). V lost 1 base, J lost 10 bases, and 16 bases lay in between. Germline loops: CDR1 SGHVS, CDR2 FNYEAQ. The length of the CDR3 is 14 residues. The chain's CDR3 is CASSLDREGHTAFF. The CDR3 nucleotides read TGTGCCAGCAGCTTAGACAGGGAAGGCCACACAGCTTTCTTT.